The subject of this entry is one T cell receptor beta chain. The data belong to a study of blood T cell repertoires in COVID-19. Either two negative PCRs, clearance, or symptom resolution qualified Cohort 3 donors as recovered. The CDR3 has 13 residues. CDR1 SGHTA and CDR2 FQGNSA come from the germline V gene. V shed 2 bases and J shed 7 bases, with 12 bases lying between them. Per the original data handling: Counts of nucleated cells, estimated from reference gene primer amplification, were obtained. The method was immunoSEQ multiplex PCR; TCRdb's version includes in-frame clones alone and lacks a portion of them. For V, J and clone size, that table is used; D and trimming come from the DNA. The sample includes just over 300,000 clones, 80% to 90% of them seen just once.

This TCR was sampled from a woman younger than 35 who had recovered from COVID-19. The sequenced sample consisted of PBMCs or T cells enriched from blood (not recorded which). The chain joins TRBV7-2 to TRBJ2-7; perhaps TRBD2 as D (6 bases). CDR3 in amino acids: CASSLRRGGEQYF. The CDR3 DNA is TGTGCCAGCAGCTTACGGCGTGGGGGGGAGCAGTACTTC.